What follows are 13 T cell receptor beta chains derived from one specimen sequenced in a study of T cell responses to AZD1222 COVID-19 vaccine. Method: immunoSEQ multiplex PCR; TCRdb's copy keeps in-frame clones and lacks some. The sample holds some 130,000 clones, around nine tenths seen once. This specimen consisted of peripheral blood, obtained on day 0 of AZD1222 vaccination. The source is an adult in good health.

The chain recombines TRBV24-1 with TRBJ1-2; TRBD1 agrees at 7 bases. Trimming took 3 bases from V and 10 from J; bases not matched to a gene: 4. The CDR3 consists of 12 residues. Germline V gene data show CDR1 as KGHDR and CDR2 as SFDVKD. The CDR3 nucleotides are TGTGCCACCAGTGATGACAGGGTCGACTACACCTTC. The encoded protein is CATSDDRVDYTF.

The chain uses TRBV28 and TRBJ2-5; 9 nucleotides align to TRBD2. Losses at the gene ends were 6 bases for V and 5 bases for J; bases not matched to a gene: 7. The CDR3 runs 14 residues. Germline values: CDR1 MDHEN, CDR2 SYDVKM. In DNA, the CDR3 is TGTGCCAGCAGAGCTAGCGGGATTGCCGAGACCCAGTACTTC. Protein: CASRASGIAETQYF.

In its sample, this clone was seen once. CDR3 sequence reads: CASSPRVGGSAGELFF. The CDR3 DNA sequence: TGTGCCAGCAGCCCCCGTGTCGGGGGGTCCGCCGGGGAGCTGTTTTTT. J is TRBJ2-2 and V is TRBV7-2; 7 bases map to TRBD2. The germline V gene has CDR1 SGHTA and CDR2 FQGNSA. The CDR3 consists of 16 residues. V gave up 5 bases and J gave up 6 bases; unmatched junction bases: 12.

The chain uses TRBV4-2 and TRBJ2-7, with 8 bases lining up with TRBD2. The CDR3 extends over 15 amino acids. Per the germline V gene, CDR1 is LGHNA and CDR2 is YNFKEQ. V shed 1 base and J 7 bases; nucleotides not matched to a gene: 9. CDR3 sequence reads: CASSQAGTRKGEQYF. CDR3 bases: TGTGCCAGCAGCCAAGCAGGGACTAGGAAGGGAGAGCAGTACTTC.

V and J are TRBV19 and TRBJ1-3; 7 bases are a match to TRBD1. This CDR3 spans 16 amino acids. Trimming removed 5 bases from V and 0 bases from J; junction bases left unmatched: 7. Germline CDR1 is LNHDA and CDR2 is SQIVND (reference sequence). Here the CDR3 DNA reads TGTGCCAGTAGTCCGGACAGGCGACTCTCTGGAAACACCATATATTTT. Translated: CASSPDRRLSGNTIYF.

The chain joins TRBV19 to TRBJ2-1; weak D call: TRBD1 (6 bases). The germline V gene has CDR1 LNHDA and CDR2 SQIVND (reference sequence). This CDR3 has 16 residues. Trimming stripped 7 bases from V and 7 bases from J, with 23 bases between. CDR3: CASTPPGVRGGNEQFF. The CDR3 bases are TGTGCCAGTACCCCCCCCGGGGTGCGAGGGGGTAATGAGCAGTTCTTC.

This clone was seen once. The chain has TRBV11-3 and TRBJ2-1; possibly TRBD2 for D (6 bases). The CDR3 extends over 13 amino acids. The germline V and J ends were trimmed by 0 bases and 14 bases, with 14 bases remaining between them. In germline, CDR1 is SGHNT, CDR2 YENEEA. CDR3 loop: CASSLDRGGMEFF. CDR3 nucleotide sequence: TGTGCCAGCAGCTTAGATAGAGGAGGGATGGAGTTCTTC.

This chain connects TRBV5-4 to TRBJ1-2; 8 nucleotides align to TRBD1. J was trimmed by 2 bases and V by 1 base; bases with no gene match: 7. This CDR3 region has 16 residues. Germline CDR1 is SGHNT and CDR2 is YYREEE (reference sequence). In nucleotides, the CDR3 is TGTGCCAGCAGCTTGACACAGGGGGGACCCAACTATGGCTACACCTTC. Encoded protein: CASSLTQGGPNYGYTF.

V is TRBV6-2 or TRBV6-3 and J is TRBJ2-2; D unclear. Trimming left V 6 bases short and J 4 bases short, with 18 bases between. Germline V gene lookup returns CDR1 MNHEY and CDR2 SVGEGT. The CDR3 loop spans 16 amino acids. DNA for the CDR3: TGTGCCAGCAGACCTCGTGACTTCTCCAGCACCGGGGAGCTGTTTTTT. Translating it yields CASRPRDFSSTGELFF.

A single count supports this clone. V and J are TRBV5-5 and TRBJ1-2; no clear D gene. The CDR3 loop spans 14 amino acids. Germline values: CDR1 SGHKS, CDR2 YYEKEE (reference sequence). V dropped 6 bases and J dropped 1 base, with 13 bases sitting between them. This CDR3 is CASTSTAGNYGYTF. The CDR3 DNA reads as TGTGCCAGCACCTCGACCGCCGGTAACTATGGCTACACCTTC.

J is TRBJ2-7 and V is TRBV27; 9 nucleotides match TRBD2. Losses at the gene ends were 6 bases for V and 4 bases for J; bases not matched to a gene: 10. From germline, CDR1 is MNHEY and CDR2 SMNVEV (reference sequence). The CDR3 runs to 15 residues. CDR3 residues: CASSPLSGSGYEQYF. The CDR3 nucleotides read TGTGCCAGCAGCCCCCTTAGCGGGAGTGGGTACGAGCAGTACTTC.

The chain has TRBV9 and TRBJ1-3; D is perhaps TRBD1 (5 bases). Between the trimmed V and J ends, which lost 4 bases and 0 bases, there was a span of 14 bases. Germline V lookup: CDR1 SGDLS, CDR2 YYNGEE. This CDR3 spans 16 amino acids. CDR3 bases: TGTGCCAGCAGCCAAACCCCGACAGTCTCTGGAAACACCATATATTTT. Translated, it gives CASSQTPTVSGNTIYF. The variable domain in full, with the rest retrieved from reference TRBV9 and TRBJ1-3, is DSGVTQTPKHLITATGQRVTLRCSPRSGDLSVYWYQQSLDQGLQFLIQYYNGEERAKGNILERFSAQQFPDLHSELNLSSLELGDSALYFCASSQTPTVSGNTIYFGEGSWLTVV.

The chain couples TRBV27 to TRBJ1-2, with 7 positions matching TRBD1. CDR3 length: 13 amino acids. CDR1 and CDR2 (germline): MNHEY, SMNVEV (reference sequence). J was trimmed by 7 bases and V by 6 bases; bases with no gene match: 8. CDR3 DNA: TGTGCCAGCAGAGACAGGGCCTCCAGTGGCTACACCTTC. Translated: CASRDRASSGYTF.